Included here is one TCR beta chain sequence, with context. Its binding antigen is unknown. No much larger clonotype is one base removed from it; base qualities were not supplied. This entry belongs to a study of naive CD8 T cells in extremely preterm neonates (dated by TCRdb to 2015 to 2018). General notes on the study: TCRbeta CDR3 repertoires of sorted naive CD8+ T cells were compared across four age groups: extremely preterm neonates, term neonates, young children and adults. Study-level results and caveats: A small sample size and variable productive template counts among preterm samples were noted by the authors as limitations. A higher proportion of shared CDR3 nucleotide sequences was found in preterm neonates (around 2.7%) than in term neonates (0.4%), young children (about 0.03%) and adults (about 0.01%). Preterm CDR3s were shorter, with fewer N additions and less junctional trimming, and were closer to germline than those of older groups. Significantly lower iChao1 richness than in all other age groups (p < 0.05) and an even clone distribution were observed in preterm neonates, indicating a less rich repertoire. To track T cell development within individuals, the authors urged prospective longitudinal studies of preterm and term neonates.

TCRbeta CDR3 regions were amplified from genomic DNA by a two-step, bias-controlled multiplex PCR. The multiplex PCR used primers specific for every TRBV and TRBJ gene segment. The immunoSEQ Assay was used to generate TCRbeta repertoire data. From the authors' description of their analysis: A relative-frequency ratio and a modified nearest-neighbor algorithm were applied to filter and cluster reads so that closely related sequences were merged. V, D and J gene assignments for CDR3 sequences followed IMGT annotation. Template counts were normalized for PCR amplification bias and quantified against synthetic TCR CDR3 analog sequences. Only unique productive sequences, defined as in-frame CDR3 sequences without stop codons, were included in the analyses. The immunoSEQ Analyzer software was used to calculate clonality, defined as 1 minus Pielou's evenness, and iChao1 richness. Statistical testing was performed in JMP, using Student's t-test or a non-parametric test depending on Shapiro-Wilk normality results. TCRdb took this table from immuneACCESS and kept in-frame rearrangements with V and J called. Such tables lack part of the clones; where checked against another copy, unresolved V genes explain under half of the gap, and the rest is unexplained. That table furnishes V, J and clone size, whereas the DNA furnished D and trimming. The sample records 6,000 to 9,000 clones, 80% to 95% of which are singletons. Approximately 0.49% of the sample lies in the top ten.

The germline ends are 7 bases apart after V is trimmed by 0 bases and J by 4 bases. The CDR3 spans 13 residues, from the cysteine through the phenylalanine. This entry keeps only the CDR3 DNA: 39 bases, framed from base 1. In the germline V gene, CDR1 corresponds to MNHEY and CDR2 to SVGAGI. Term cord blood was obtained from roughly 5 elective full-term cesarean deliveries at roughly 37-41 weeks of gestation, without labor or rupture of membranes. The study excluded pregnancies involving fetal demise, active maternal HSV infection or known maternal HIV infection. A FACSAria III cell sorter was used to sort live, Annexin V-negative naive CD8+ T cells (CD3+CD8+CD45RA+CCR7+). Between roughly 17,000 and 110,000 naive CD8+ T cells were sorted per sample. Preassembled standardized sampling kits were used to collect mixed venous-arterial cord blood. Cord blood was held at room temperature, and processing was completed within 4 hours of collection. Ficoll-Paque density gradient centrifugation of diluted blood was used to isolate mononuclear cells. Before sorting, mononuclear cells were cryopreserved in about 10% DMSO plus 90% FBS and kept long term at -150 degrees C. Annexin V and antibodies against CD3, CD8, CCR7 and CD45RA were used to stain the thawed cells. Genomic DNA was extracted from snap-frozen sorted cell pellets with the DNeasy Blood and Tissue Kit.

The specimen was naive CD8+ T cells from cord blood. The sequence was obtained from a newborn in good health. The V and J segments used are TRBV6-5 and TRBJ2-7; no D gene call is confident. This receptor has the CDR3 CASSYSFGYEQYF. The nucleotide sequence is TGTGCCAGCAGTTACTCTTTCGGTTACGAGCAGTACTTC.